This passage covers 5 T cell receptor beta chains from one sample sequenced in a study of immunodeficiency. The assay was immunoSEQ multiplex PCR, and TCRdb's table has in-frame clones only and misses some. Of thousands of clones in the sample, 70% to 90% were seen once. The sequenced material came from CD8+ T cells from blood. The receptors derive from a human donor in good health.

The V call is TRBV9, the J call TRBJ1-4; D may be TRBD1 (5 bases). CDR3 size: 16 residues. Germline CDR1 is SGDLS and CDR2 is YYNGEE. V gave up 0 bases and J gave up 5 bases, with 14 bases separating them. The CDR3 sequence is CASSVARGGLNEKLFF. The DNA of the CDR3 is TGTGCCAGCAGCGTAGCGAGGGGAGGCCTAAATGAAAAACTGTTTTTT.

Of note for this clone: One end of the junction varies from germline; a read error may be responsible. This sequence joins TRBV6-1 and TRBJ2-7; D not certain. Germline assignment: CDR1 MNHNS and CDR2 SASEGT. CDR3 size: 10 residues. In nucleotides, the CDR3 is TGTGCCAGCAGTGAAATAGTTACGATCTTC. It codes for CASSEIVTIF.

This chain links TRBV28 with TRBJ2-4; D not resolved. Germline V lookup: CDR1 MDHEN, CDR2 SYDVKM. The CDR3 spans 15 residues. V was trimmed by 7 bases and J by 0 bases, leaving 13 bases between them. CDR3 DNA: TGTGCCAGCACCGAATCGTTACTAGCCAAAAACATTCAGTACTTC. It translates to CASTESLLAKNIQYF.

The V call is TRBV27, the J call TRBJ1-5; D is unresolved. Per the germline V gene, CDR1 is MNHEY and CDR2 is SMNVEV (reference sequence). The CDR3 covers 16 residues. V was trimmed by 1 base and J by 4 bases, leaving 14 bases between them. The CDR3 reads CASSLFGLGRNQPQHF. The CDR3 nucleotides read TGTGCCAGCAGTTTATTTGGTTTAGGTCGGAATCAGCCCCAGCATTTT.

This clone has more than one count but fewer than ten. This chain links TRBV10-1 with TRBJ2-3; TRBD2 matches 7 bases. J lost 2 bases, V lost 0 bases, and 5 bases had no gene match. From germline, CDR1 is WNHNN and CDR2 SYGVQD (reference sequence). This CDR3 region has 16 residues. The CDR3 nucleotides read TGCGCCAGCAGTGAGTCGACTAGCAGACTCACAGATACGCAGTATTTT. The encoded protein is CASSESTSRLTDTQYF.